This record looks at one TCR beta chain sequence and its context. What it binds is unknown. This specimen belongs to a study of circulating and synovial CD4+ cells in juvenile arthritis. The germline V gene has CDR1 SGHRS and CDR2 YFSETQ. Trimming at V came to 3 bases and at J to 4 bases, leaving 7 bases not matched to a gene. This CDR3 spans 15 amino acids. Points from the study as a whole: Traditional Vbeta family usage analysis missed the pathogenic-like versus bulk difference.

Assay used: immunoSEQ multiplex PCR; TCRdb lists only in-frame clones, some missing. The repertoire holds about 30,000 clones, with around 93% as singletons. Sequenced sample: CD4+ T cells from blood. The rearrangement uses TRBV5-1 and TRBJ2-5, with TRBD1 matching over 9 bases. The sequence came from a human donor with juvenile idiopathic arthritis. CDR3 bases: TGCGCCAGCAGCTACGGACAGGGGCGCACAGAGACCCAGTACTTC. This codes for CASSYGQGRTETQYF.